This entry lists 15 T cell receptor beta chains sequenced from one sample in a study of blood T cells in healthy people across ages. A second roughly 6 to 11 cycle PCR used barcoded and J-beta primers. A single record per CDR3 protein comes from TCRdb applying MiXCR to the 5' RACE reads. Of under 950,000 distinct CDR3 sequences in the sample, roughly 20% were seen once. The sequencing sample was made of blood. The receptors here all came from an older man in good health.

This clonotype was found a few times. The gene calls are TRBV2 and TRBJ2-5; 7 nucleotides align to TRBD1. The CDR3 contains 15 residues. V lost 3 bases to trimming and J lost 2 bases; unmatched junction nucleotides: 6. Germline-derived CDR1 and CDR2 are SNHLY and FYNNEI. The CDR3: CASSDFAGGQETQYF. CDR3 DNA: TGTGCCAGCAGTGATTTCGCAGGGGGACAAGAGACCCAGTACTTC.

This clonotype appeared a few times. V gene TRBV29-1 combines with J gene TRBJ2-2; D perhaps matches TRBD1 (6 bases). Germline CDR1 is SQVTM and CDR2 is ANQGSEA. The CDR3 totals 12 residues. Trimming removed 6 bases at V and 5 bases at J, with 10 bases between. In nucleotides, the CDR3 is TGCAGCGTGGGACATGGTACCGGGGAGCTGTTTTTT. Its protein product is CSVGHGTGELFF.

This clonotype was seen repeatedly, ten times or more. CDR3 residues: CASTSTGGKHGYTF. Here the CDR3 DNA reads TGTGCCAGCACCTCGACAGGGGGCAAGCATGGCTACACCTTC. The genes are TRBV7-9 and TRBJ1-2, with 10 bases aligning to TRBD1. The CDR3 length is 14 residues. J gave up 6 bases and V 7 bases, and 8 bases lay outside the gene matches. Germline V gene sequence: CDR1 SEHNR, CDR2 FQNEAQ (reference sequence).

This clonotype was seen ten or more times. The rearrangement links TRBV20-1 to TRBJ1-2, with TRBD1 matching over 7 bases. CDR3 length: 13 residues. Looked up from germline, CDR1 is DFQATT and CDR2 is SNEGSKA (reference sequence). J was trimmed by 3 bases and V by 4 bases; bases with no gene match: 5. The CDR3 here is CSAIQGGDYGYTF. The CDR3 DNA is TGCAGTGCTATTCAGGGGGGAGACTATGGCTACACCTTC.

The DNA for the CDR3 is TGCAGCGTTGGAAAGACAGGGGGAGTCCAAAAACTGTTTTTT. Translation gives CSVGKTGGVQKLFF. This rearrangement joins TRBV29-1 to TRBJ1-4; 9 bases line up with TRBD1. The CDR3 runs 14 residues. V shed 4 bases and J 9 bases; nucleotides not matched to a gene: 9. Germline V gene sequence: CDR1 SQVTM, CDR2 ANQGSEA.

The chain recombines TRBV6-5 with TRBJ2-3; possibly TRBD2 for D (7 bases). V was cut by 6 bases and J by 1 base, with 14 bases left in between. There are 15 residues in the CDR3. Germline V CDR1 and CDR2: MNHEY, SVGAGI. CDR3 nucleotide sequence: TGTGCCAGCAGGTTGGGGGGGCGGGGCACAGATACGCAGTATTTT. As protein: CASRLGGRGTDTQYF.

There are a few counts of this clonotype. This rearrangement joins TRBV20-1 to TRBJ2-1, with TRBD2 matching over 8 bases. The CDR3 length is 14 residues. CDR1 is DFQATT and CDR2 is SNEGSKA in the germline V gene (reference sequence). Trimming at V came to 5 bases and at J to 13 bases, leaving 16 bases not matched to a gene. CDR3 sequence: CSASVGTRDNQQFF. The CDR3 coding sequence is TGCAGTGCTTCCGTTGGGACTAGAGATAATCAACAGTTCTTC.

This clonotype has only a few counts. A much larger clonotype is one base distant, so this may be a read error. The chain links TRBV12-3 or TRBV12-4 to TRBJ2-1, with D possibly being TRBD2 (5 bases). The CDR3 is made up of 14 amino acids. CDR3 coding DNA: TGTGCCAGCAATCGCCTAGCTTTATACAATGCGCAGTTCTTC. Translation gives CASNRLALYNAQFF.

This chain links TRBV7-2 with TRBJ2-3, with D uncertain. V lost 5 bases and J 2 bases, leaving 8 bases between the germline ends. Germline assignment: CDR1 SGHTA and CDR2 FQGNSA. CDR3 length: 13 residues. DNA for the CDR3: TGTGCCAGCAGCCAGGCCCACACAGATACGCAGTATTTT. Amino acid sequence: CASSQAHTDTQYF.

J is TRBJ1-1 and V is TRBV7-2; 7 nucleotides agree with TRBD1. J was trimmed by 1 base and V by 0 bases; bases with no gene match: 5. The germline gives CDR1 SGHTA, CDR2 FQGNSA. This CDR3 has 16 residues. Written as DNA, the CDR3 is TGTGCCAGCAGCTTAGCCCTTCGGACAGGGAACACTGAAGCTTTCTTT. It encodes CASSLALRTGNTEAFF.

This clonotype was observed at least ten times. This sequence joins TRBV7-2 and TRBJ2-7; 7 bases agree with TRBD1. The CDR3 covers 13 residues. Germline-derived CDR1 and CDR2 are SGHTA and FQGNSA. Trimming at V came to 3 bases and at J to 6 bases, leaving 5 bases not matched to a gene. This chain's CDR3 is CASSFRTGAEQYV. The CDR3 nucleotides read TGTGCCAGCAGCTTCCGGACAGGCGCCGAGCAGTACGTC.

This clonotype was observed a handful of times. V usage is TRBV12-3 or TRBV12-4 and J usage is TRBJ1-5, with D hard to call. The CDR3 length is 14 residues. Trimming left V 4 bases short and J 3 bases short, with 10 bases between. This chain's CDR3 is CASSSSGNNQPQHF. The DNA for the CDR3 is TGTGCCAGCAGTTCAAGCGGAAACAATCAGCCCCAGCATTTT.

This clonotype was seen many times. The rearrangement links TRBV30 to TRBJ1-1; D gene ambiguous. Trimming removed 1 base at V and 0 bases at J, with 3 bases between. The CDR3 has 12 residues. The germline V gene encodes CDR1 GTSNPN and CDR2 SVGIG (reference sequence). The CDR3 coding sequence is TGTGCCTGGAGTGGGATGAACACTGAAGCTTTCTTT. Amino acids: CAWSGMNTEAFF.

J is TRBJ2-1 and V is TRBV3-1; 11 nucleotides match TRBD2. This CDR3 region has 15 residues. The trim removed 3 bases at V and 6 bases at J, leaving 4 bases unmatched. CDR1 and CDR2 (germline): LGHDT, YNNKEL (reference sequence). The CDR3 bases are TGTGCCAGCAGCCAGGTTAGCGGGAGGGTCAATGAGCAGTTCTTC. This translates into CASSQVSGRVNEQFF.

This clonotype was counted a few times. The J gene is TRBJ2-3, the V gene TRBV11-1; D assignment may be TRBD1 or TRBD2 (6 bases each). Trimming removed 5 bases at V and 3 bases at J, with 18 bases between. Germline lookup yields CDR1 SGHAT and CDR2 FQDESV (reference sequence). This CDR3 has 16 amino acids. CDR3 in DNA: TGTGCCAGCAGCCTCATAACTAGAGGGGGGACAGATACGCAGTATTTT. It is translated as CASSLITRGGTDTQYF.